This T cell receptor (beta chain) came from a study of blood T cell repertoires in COVID-19. Methods used by the authors: Amplification from reference gene primers served as the basis for estimated nucleated cell counts. TCRdb's table, derived via immunoSEQ multiplex PCR, lists solely in-frame clones and lacks some. V, J and clone size were drawn from that table, and D and trimming were deduced from the DNA. The data show about 370,000 clones, around 92% seen once. The source of this sequence is a woman between 25 and 40 years old with COVID-19, enrolled during active disease. The specimen sequenced was peripheral blood.

The CDR3 protein is CASSQQGLEAFF. CDR3 bases: TGTGCCAGCAGCCAGCAGGGTTTAGAAGCTTTCTTT. The chain couples TRBV11-3 to TRBJ1-1, with D possibly TRBD1 on 5 matching bases. CDR1 is SGHNT and CDR2 is YENEEA in the germline V gene. V was pared by 5 bases and J by 8 bases, with 12 bases between. The CDR3 covers 12 residues.